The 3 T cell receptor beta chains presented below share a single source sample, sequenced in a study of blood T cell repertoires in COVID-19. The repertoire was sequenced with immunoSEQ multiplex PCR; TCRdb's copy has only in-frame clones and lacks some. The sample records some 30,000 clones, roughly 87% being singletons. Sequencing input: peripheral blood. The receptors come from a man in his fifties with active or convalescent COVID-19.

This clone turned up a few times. Here the CDR3 reads CASSLIGGSETQYF. CDR3 sequence (DNA): TGTGCCAGCAGTCTAATAGGGGGTTCGGAGACCCAGTACTTC. The rearrangement uses TRBV28 and TRBJ2-5; the D gene is possibly TRBD1 (6 bases). The CDR3 spans 14 residues. V shed 5 bases and J shed 5 bases, with 15 bases lying between them. Germline CDR1 MDHEN, CDR2 SYDVKM.

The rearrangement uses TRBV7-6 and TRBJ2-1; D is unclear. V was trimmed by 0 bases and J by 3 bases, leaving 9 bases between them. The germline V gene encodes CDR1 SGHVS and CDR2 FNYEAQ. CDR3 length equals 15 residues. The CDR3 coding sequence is TGTGCCAGCAGCTTAGCGAGTCCCGTCTACAATGAGCAGTTCTTC. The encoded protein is CASSLASPVYNEQFF. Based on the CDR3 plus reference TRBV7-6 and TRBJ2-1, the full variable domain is GAGVSQSPRYKVTKRGQDVALRCDPISGHVSLYWYRQALGQGPEFLTYFNYEAQQDKSGLPNDRFSAERPEGSISTLTIQRTEQRDSAMYRCASSLASPVYNEQFFGPGTRLTVL.

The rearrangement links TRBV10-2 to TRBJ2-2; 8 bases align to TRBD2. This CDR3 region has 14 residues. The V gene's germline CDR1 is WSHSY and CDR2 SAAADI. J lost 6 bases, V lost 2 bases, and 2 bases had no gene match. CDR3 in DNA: TGCGCCAGCAGTGAGACCGGGAGGGCCGGGGAGCTGTTTTTT. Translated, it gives CASSETGRAGELFF.